A selection of T cell receptor beta chains follows, all from one sample in a study of regulatory T cells in long-lasting Graves disease. TCRdb re-derived calls from the multiplex PCR reads in MiXCR, one entry per CDR3 protein. This table holds 370,000 or so distinct CDR3 sequences, around 15% found once. This sample also appeared in a second study, on T cells in Graves' hyperthyroidism and ophthalmopathy.

The sequencing here drew on peripheral blood mononuclear cells (PBMCs), taken at new diagnosis, from a patient treated with antithyroid drugs. The receptors were gathered from a woman aged 18-29 years with Graves disease. Both conserved end residues are part of each CDR3. The D gene is left open where the match is weak. Size tells how often a clone was seen (once, few, many) or the class of an expanded clone, and some rows leave it out.

j_call d_call v_call clone_size cdr3_length cdr3_aa cdr3_nt
TRBJ1-1 TRBD1 TRBV13 many 16 CASSLGPDRGHPEAFF TGTGCCAGCAGCTTAGGTCCCGACAGGGGGCATCCTGAAGCTTTCTTT
TRBJ2-7 TRBD2 TRBV2 many 14 CASSMGLASYEQYF TGTGCCAGCAGTATGGGACTAGCTTCCTACGAGCAGTACTTC
TRBJ2-1 TRBD2 TRBV6-2/TRBV6-3 few 16 CASSPMTSGSGNEQFF TGTGCCAGCAGTCCTATGACTAGCGGGAGTGGGAATGAGCAGTTCTTC
TRBJ2-2 . TRBV27 few 13 CAIRTLNTGELFF TGTGCCATACGGACATTGAACACCGGGGAGCTGTTTTTT
TRBJ2-1 . TRBV5-1 . 14 CASSVNTAGPEQFF TGTGCCAGCAGCGTTAATACCGCGGGTCCTGAGCAGTTCTTC
TRBJ2-1 TRBD2 TRBV7-9 many 17 CASSLQGRLATYNEQFF TGTGCCAGCAGCTTACAAGGCCGACTAGCGACCTACAATGAGCAGTTCTTC
TRBJ2-7 . TRBV3-1 many 15 CASSQDAQGFNEQYF TGTGCCAGCAGCCAAGATGCCCAGGGGTTCAATGAGCAGTACTTC
TRBJ1-5 . TRBV3-1 many 15 CASRAGRNSNQPQHF TGTGCCAGCAGAGCGGGCAGAAATAGCAATCAGCCCCAGCATTTT
TRBJ2-5 . TRBV7-9 many 15 CASSKDRGKQETQYF TGTGCCAGCAGCAAGGATAGGGGCAAACAAGAGACCCAGTACTTC
TRBJ2-7 TRBD1 TRBV5-1 many 15 CASSLGGQAPYEQYF TGCGCCAGCAGCTTGGGAGGACAGGCGCCCTACGAGCAGTACTTC
TRBJ2-7 . TRBV5-6 . 16 CASSLIRDRNSYEQYF TGTGCCAGCAGCCTGATTAGGGACCGGAACTCCTACGAGCAGTACTTC
TRBJ2-3 TRBD2 TRBV3-1 . 15 CASNPTRGERDTQYF TGTGCCAGCAACCCCACACGGGGGGAGAGGGATACGCAGTATTTT
TRBJ1-2 . TRBV18 many 14 CASSLSSESYGYTF TGTGCCAGCTCACTCTCTTCGGAGTCCTATGGCTACACCTTC
TRBJ1-2 . TRBV9 . 12 CASSVVNYGYTF TGTGCCAGCAGCGTAGTTAACTATGGCTACACCTTC
TRBJ2-1 . TRBV6-4 many 16 CASSDSPSEHSDEQFF TGTGCCAGCAGTGACTCGCCTAGCGAGCATTCGGATGAGCAGTTCTTC
TRBJ1-5 . TRBV15 . 16 CATSSPKGEVLQPQHF TGTGCCACCAGCAGTCCTAAGGGGGAGGTATTGCAGCCCCAGCATTTT
TRBJ1-1 . TRBV24-1 many 13 CATREQGRTEAFF TGTGCCACCAGGGAACAGGGTAGGACTGAAGCTTTCTTT
TRBJ1-1 . TRBV5-1 few 16 CASSSIGGGATSEAFF TGCGCCAGCAGCTCGATTGGGGGGGGGGCAACCAGTGAAGCTTTCTTT
TRBJ1-2 . TRBV6-5 . 15 CASSYSGTQNYGYTF TGTGCCAGCAGTTACTCAGGGACTCAAAACTATGGCTACACCTTC
TRBJ1-5 TRBD1 TRBV10-3 . 14 CAIRSDRGGQPQHF TGTGCCATCCGATCGGACAGGGGCGGTCAGCCCCAGCATTTT
TRBJ2-1 TRBD2 TRBV20-1 many 14 CSATVAGANNEQFF TGCAGTGCGACAGTAGCGGGTGCGAACAATGAGCAGTTCTTC
TRBJ2-2 TRBD1 TRBV5-6 . 17 CALSPGRDRVDTGELFF TGTGCTCTTTCCCCGGGCCGAGACAGGGTGGATACCGGGGAGCTGTTTTTT
TRBJ2-4 TRBD1 TRBV12-3/TRBV12-4 many 13 CASQTGGSDIQYF TGTGCCAGCCAGACAGGGGGCAGCGACATTCAGTACTTC
TRBJ2-3 . TRBV20-1 many 15 CSARTGATSIGTQYF TGCAGTGCTCGGACCGGGGCAACTTCGATAGGTACGCAGTATTTT
TRBJ2-1 . TRBV20-1 many 14 CSAPDYRTYNEQFF TGCAGTGCACCGGACTATCGAACCTACAATGAGCAGTTCTTC
TRBJ2-5 TRBD1 TRBV20-1 many 15 CSASVGGQGRQTQYF TGCAGTGCTAGTGTCGGGGGACAGGGGAGACAGACCCAGTACTTC
TRBJ2-2 . TRBV5-1 many 15 CASSLAGNSAGELFF TGCGCCAGCAGCTTGGCAGGGAACTCGGCCGGGGAGCTGTTTTTT
TRBJ1-2 . TRBV30 many 13 CAWSGGHSAGYTF TGTGCCTGGAGTGGCGGCCACTCAGCTGGCTACACCTTC
TRBJ2-3 . TRBV12-3/TRBV12-4 many 17 CASSSSGLTTSTDTQYF TGTGCCAGCAGTTCAAGTGGCCTCACGACCAGCACAGATACGCAGTATTTT
TRBJ1-1 . TRBV12-3/TRBV12-4 many 15 CASSLNGAKNTEAFF TGTGCCAGCAGTTTAAATGGGGCGAAAAACACTGAAGCTTTCTTT
TRBJ2-3 TRBD2 TRBV6-1 few 14 CASRAGGPSDTQYF TGTGCCAGCAGAGCGGGGGGGCCATCAGATACGCAGTATTTT
TRBJ1-1 . TRBV29-1 many 14 CSVAWRPLRTEAFF TGCAGCGTCGCCTGGCGACCCCTGAGGACTGAAGCTTTCTTT
TRBJ2-1 . TRBV7-9 few 16 CASSIPNPGPYNEQFF TGTGCCAGCAGCATTCCAAATCCCGGGCCCTACAATGAGCAGTTCTTC
TRBJ1-6 TRBD1 TRBV5-6 many 15 CASYRTGSYNSPLHF TGTGCCAGCTACCGGACAGGGTCCTATAATTCACCCCTCCACTTT
TRBJ2-5 . TRBV30 many 14 CAWSKGLRRETQYF TGTGCCTGGAGTAAGGGACTGCGGCGGGAGACCCAGTACTTC
TRBJ1-1 TRBD1 TRBV29-1 few 13 CSVTGTANTEAFF TGCAGCGTCACCGGGACAGCGAACACTGAAGCTTTCTTT
TRBJ1-3 . TRBV5-1 few 14 CASSLEDSGNTIYF TGCGCCAGCAGCTTGGAGGACTCTGGAAACACCATATATTTT
TRBJ2-7 . TRBV11-2 many 16 CASSLSVVGSSYEQYF TGTGCCAGCAGCTTATCGGTCGTCGGGAGCTCCTACGAGCAGTACTTC
TRBJ2-7 . TRBV11-2 many 15 CASSLEVAATYEQYF TGTGCCAGCAGCTTAGAAGTGGCAGCCACCTACGAGCAGTACTTC
TRBJ2-5 . TRBV4-2 many 16 CASSQDSQGRGETQYF TGTGCCAGCAGCCAAGATAGTCAGGGGCGAGGAGAGACCCAGTACTTC
TRBJ2-5 TRBD1 TRBV15 many 14 CATSITGARETQYF TGTGCCACCAGCATTACAGGGGCAAGGGAGACCCAGTACTTC
TRBJ2-1 TRBD1 TRBV11-2 many 15 CASSLYTGENNEQFF TGTGCCAGCAGCTTATATACAGGGGAAAACAATGAGCAGTTCTTC
TRBJ1-1 . TRBV6-1 many 13 CASTAGKNTEAFF TGTGCCAGCACGGCAGGAAAAAACACTGAAGCTTTCTTT
TRBJ2-3 TRBD1 TRBV5-5 many 16 CASSLFGTGGTDTQYF TGTGCCAGCAGCTTGTTCGGGACAGGGGGCACAGATACGCAGTATTTT
TRBJ2-7 TRBD2 TRBV4-2 few 17 CASSQESSAGGAYEQYF TGTGCCAGCAGCCAAGAATCCTCGGCGGGGGGGGCCTACGAGCAGTACTTC
TRBJ1-1 . TRBV19 few 14 CASSRPDRIAEAFF TGTGCCAGTAGTAGACCTGACAGGATCGCTGAAGCTTTCTTT
TRBJ2-3 . TRBV5-5 . 17 CASRLRPGTSSTDTQYF TGTGCCAGCAGATTACGCCCAGGGACAAGTTCCACAGATACGCAGTATTTT
TRBJ2-1 TRBD1 TRBV7-3 many 16 CASSRTGTGGYNEQFF TGTGCCAGCAGCCGTACCGGGACAGGGGGCTACAATGAGCAGTTCTTC
TRBJ2-5 . TRBV7-3 many 13 CASSLWGRQTQYF TGTGCCAGCAGCTTATGGGGGAGGCAGACCCAGTACTTC
TRBJ2-5 TRBD2 TRBV10-3 many 13 CATGLAGQETQYF TGTGCCACCGGACTAGCGGGCCAAGAGACCCAGTACTTC
TRBJ1-4 . TRBV27 . 15 CASMAYGGFGEKLFF TGTGCCAGCATGGCGTATGGGGGATTTGGTGAAAAACTGTTTTTT
TRBJ2-7 . TRBV19 . 14 CASSEQSGSYEQYF TGTGCCAGTAGTGAACAGTCAGGCTCCTACGAGCAGTACTTC
TRBJ2-5 TRBD1 TRBV2 many 11 CASGQGGTQYF TGTGCCAGCGGACAGGGGGGGACCCAGTACTTC
TRBJ2-2 . TRBV6-1 many 15 CASSPPGVATGELFF TGTGCCAGCAGTCCTCCCGGGGTAGCCACCGGGGAGCTGTTTTTT
TRBJ2-1 TRBD1 TRBV5-1 many 17 CASSLRTGTSSYNEQFF TGCGCCAGCAGCCTCCGGACAGGAACCAGCTCCTACAATGAGCAGTTCTTC
TRBJ2-1 TRBD2 TRBV6-2/TRBV6-3 many 15 CASRDDWAGGGEQFF TGTGCCAGCAGAGACGACTGGGCGGGAGGGGGTGAGCAGTTCTTC
TRBJ2-1 TRBD2 TRBV6-1 many 15 CASSSGRLPYNEQFF TGTGCCAGCAGTAGCGGGAGACTTCCCTACAATGAGCAGTTCTTC
TRBJ2-7 . TRBV18 few 16 CASSPPEDAGGLEQYF TGTGCCAGCTCACCACCGGAAGACGCCGGCGGCTTGGAGCAGTACTTC
TRBJ2-1 . TRBV6-1 . 15 CASNLRGEGYNEQFF TGTGCCAGCAACCTCAGGGGAGAGGGGTACAATGAGCAGTTCTTC
TRBJ1-2 TRBD1 TRBV28 many 14 CASSSPQGVYGYTF TGTGCCAGCAGTTCCCCCCAGGGGGTCTATGGCTACACCTTC